This T cell receptor beta chain was sequenced during a study of tumor and adjacent non-tumor tissue in lung cancer (dated by TCRdb to about 2018). At the level of the whole study: By cancer type, the cohort comprised 11 to 12 adenocarcinoma patients, a couple of squamous cell carcinoma patients and 1 small cell lung cancer patient. Among the approximately 15 patients, ages ranged from roughly 31 to 85 years, approximately 10 were men and 5 were women, and disease was TNM stage I to III. Sequencing generated a total of more than 95,000,000 productive TCRbeta reads, averaging roughly 4.2 million reads per sample. The study compared bulk TCRbeta repertoires between lung tumor tissue and matched distant non-tumor lung tissue from approximately 14 lung cancer patients. TCRbeta CDR3 sequencing was performed on about 30 paired specimens, with one tumor sample and one normal lung sample collected per patient. General findings and caveats noted by the study authors: With only around 16 patients in the cohort, the authors noted that larger samples and more detailed clinical data are needed. TCR diversity (inverse Simpson) was significantly higher in tumor than in normal lung tissue (around 450 vs 160, P = 0.0075, Mann-Whitney U test). Younger patients had significantly higher TCR diversity, and higher tumor TCR diversity was associated with shorter overall and disease-free survival. Peripheral blood was not sequenced, so blood TCRbeta repertoires in these lung cancer patients were not examined. Neither the sequencing platform nor unique molecular identifiers are mentioned in the methods. A significantly larger cumulative share of the repertoire was made up by the top 100 clones in normal lung than in tumor tissue.

Worth noting for this clonotype: This clone's antigen is unknown. Germline is not matched at one junction end, which may reflect a read error.

RNA was extracted from bulk unsorted tissue and checked for quality with a NanoDrop ND-1000 and an Agilent 2100. The normal lung samples consisted of distant non-tumor tissue collected more than 3 cm from the tumor edge. All donors had newly diagnosed lung cancer, had not received prior chemotherapy, and were admitted for thoracic surgery in China between August and November 2014. Patients with previous radiotherapy or chemotherapy, or with another concurrent cancer, were excluded from the study. Surgical tissue pieces of about 1-2.3 cm3 were preserved in RNAlater solution and were kept at -80 degrees C until use. From its cysteine to its phenylalanine, the CDR3 spans 15 amino acids. The DNA shown is the 45-base CDR3, in frame from base 1. The germline V gene (reference sequence) specifies SGHKS as CDR1 and YYEKEE as CDR2. The library was produced with multiplex PCR. The instrument was an Illumina HiSeq 2500. TCRbeta libraries were built by three rounds of nested PCR using primers (Table S4), following protocols modified from ARM-PCR. Before sequencing, PCR products in the 200-500 bp range were cut out of the gel and cleaned up using the QIAquick gel extraction kit. Processing in the source paper ran as follows. Trimmomatic was used to clean the reads, FLASH merged the cleaned reads into complete CDR3 sequences, and MiTCR assigned the sequences to V(D)J germline segments. Clonal diversity was calculated as the inverse Simpson's index using VDJtools. Productive reads were defined as in-frame sequences without a premature stop codon. TCRdb reran the public reads through fastp at Q25 and MiXCR, keeping productive beta chains. Each CDR3 protein gets just one entry, which takes the most common genes and DNA from the rows behind it. TCRdb's processing, not the study's, gives the V and J calls here. Across this sample there are approximately 66,000 distinct CDR3 sequences, with about 56% seen only once. The ten most abundant clones make up roughly a third of the sample.

The V gene is TRBV5-5 and the J gene is TRBJ2-1; 10 of the junction bases match TRBD1. This sequence originates from a man between 65 and 85 years old with non-small cell lung cancer. The sample was distant non-tumor lung tissue. The CDR3 loop reads CASSRAGQGDNEQSF. The DNA sequence is given as TGTGCCAGCAGCCGTGCAGGACAGGGGGACAATGAGCAGTCCTTC. The CDR3 plus the reference TRBV5-5 and TRBJ2-1 genes for the other parts give the full variable domain: DAGVTQSPTHLIKTRGQQVTLRCSPISGHKSVSWYQQVLGQGPQFIFQYYEKEERGRGNFPDRFSARQFPNYSSELNVNALLLGDSALYLCASSRAGQGDNEQSFGPGTRLTVL.